The 29 T cell receptor beta chains below come from one sample, sequenced in a study of identical twins. MiXCR, applied by TCRdb to the 5' RACE reads, yields one record per CDR3 protein. The sample lists some 630,000 distinct CDR3 sequences, roughly 7.2% seen once, with 1.6% in the top ten. The sample was also linked to a second study, of yellow fever vaccine responses in identical twins.

What was sequenced was PBMCs. The source is a woman aged 18-35 years in good health.

This clonotype was counted many times. The chain links TRBV5-1 to TRBJ2-1; D may be TRBD2 (5 bases). Germline V CDR1 and CDR2: SGHRS, YFSETQ. The CDR3 has 15 amino acids. Deletions cut 0 bases from V and 7 bases from J, with 14 bases between. The CDR3 here is CASSLGGNRENEQFF. The DNA for the CDR3 is TGCGCCAGCAGCTTGGGGGGTAATCGGGAAAATGAGCAGTTCTTC.

This clonotype was detected many times. The chain carries TRBV20-1 and TRBJ1-6, with 10 nucleotides matching TRBD1. Germline V CDR1 and CDR2: DFQATT, SNEGSKA (reference sequence). V lost 1 base, J lost 8 bases, and 8 bases stayed unmatched. This CDR3 region has 16 residues. This chain's CDR3 is CSARGPPGTGDSPLHF. The CDR3, as DNA: TGCAGTGCTAGAGGTCCACCCGGGACAGGGGATTCACCCCTCCACTTT.

This clonotype showed up many times. This chain joins TRBV29-1 and TRBJ2-2; D perhaps matches TRBD2 (6 bases). Per the germline V gene, CDR1 is SQVTM and CDR2 is ANQGSEA. The V and J ends lost 7 bases and 4 bases respectively, with 16 bases between them. The CDR3 totals 14 residues. This CDR3 is CSAPSSEVTGELFF. The CDR3 DNA sequence: TGCAGCGCCCCATCTAGCGAGGTCACCGGGGAGCTGTTTTTT.

The chain is built from TRBV10-3 and TRBJ2-3; no clear D. The V end lost 11 bases, the J end lost 2 bases, and 11 bases lay between the germline ends. Germline V gives CDR1 ENHRY, CDR2 SYGVKD. CDR3 length equals 12 residues. The CDR3 DNA reads TGTGCCGCGCGGAACCACACAGATACGCAGTATTTT. The encoded protein is CAARNHTDTQYF.

The sample holds many counts of this clonotype. The chain is built from TRBV5-1 and TRBJ1-2; D might be TRBD1 (6 bases). Germline lookup yields CDR1 SGHRS and CDR2 YFSETQ. The CDR3 is 16 amino acids. Between the trimmed V and J ends, which lost 4 bases and 0 bases, there was a span of 16 bases. CDR3 DNA sequence: TGCGCCAGCAGCACACTCCGGGACAAGGCTAACTATGGCTACACCTTC. Translation: CASSTLRDKANYGYTF.

The chain uses TRBV10-2 and TRBJ2-7, with TRBD1 matching 10 bases. CDR1 is WSHSY and CDR2 is SAAADI in the germline V gene. Unmatched junction bases numbered 15, after V lost 7 bases and J lost 9 bases. CDR3 length equals 15 residues. The CDR3 sequence: CASNPGQGMVWWQYF. CDR3 DNA: TGCGCCAGCAACCCGGGACAGGGGATGGTTTGGTGGCAGTACTTC.

This clonotype was picked up many times. The V gene is TRBV12-3 or TRBV12-4, the J gene TRBJ1-5; TRBD1 agrees at 9 bases. This CDR3 comprises 16 residues. V shed 5 bases and J 2 bases; nucleotides not matched to a gene: 7. DNA of the CDR3: TGTGCCAGCAGTCCGGGGACAGGGATGGGCAATCAGCCCCAGCATTTT. It translates to CASSPGTGMGNQPQHF.

This clonotype showed up many times. J is TRBJ1-2 and V is TRBV28, with 7 positions matching TRBD1. Germline lookup yields CDR1 MDHEN and CDR2 SYDVKM. The CDR3 spans 14 residues. The CDR3 bases are TGTGCGAGCTGGACGGCAGGGGGAGTTGGTGGCTACACCTTC. Protein sequence: CASWTAGGVGGYTF.

The chain carries TRBV14 and TRBJ2-5; D uncertain. V was cut by 0 bases and J by 6 bases, with 8 bases left in between. The CDR3 extends over 13 amino acids. The germline CDR1 and CDR2 sequences are SGHDN and FVKESK. The CDR3 sequence is CASSQEYWKTQYF. CDR3 bases: TGTGCCAGCAGCCAAGAATACTGGAAGACCCAGTACTTC.

This clonotype was recorded many times. This chain uses TRBV7-9 with TRBJ1-6; 8 nucleotides align to TRBD1. Germline V gives CDR1 SEHNR, CDR2 FQNEAQ (reference sequence). The trim removed 5 bases at V and 7 bases at J, leaving 1 base unmatched. This CDR3 region has 13 residues. Here the CDR3 reads CASSRTGNSPLHF. The CDR3 nucleotides read TGTGCCAGCAGCCGGACAGGGAATTCACCCCTCCACTTT.

This clonotype was observed a handful of times. Compared with germline, one end of the junction differs, possibly owing to a read error. The chain has TRBV29-1 and TRBJ1-2; D gene ambiguous. This CDR3 contains 14 residues. Germline V gives CDR1 SQVTM, CDR2 ANQGSEA. The CDR3: CSVRGPSESGGYTF. The DNA of the CDR3 is TGCAGCGTTAGAGGGCCCAGCGAGAGTGGTGGCTACACTTTC.

In this sample, this clonotype turned up many times. This chain uses TRBV3-1 with TRBJ1-1, with D unresolved. This CDR3 has 15 residues. The V end lost 0 bases, the J end lost 2 bases, and 10 bases lay between the germline ends. CDR1 and CDR2 (germline): LGHDT, YNNKEL (reference sequence). The CDR3 region has the DNA TGTGCCAGCAGCCAAGATGTACAGCCCAACACTGAAGCTTTCTTT. It specifies CASSQDVQPNTEAFF.

This clonotype was seen many times. V gene TRBV12-3 or TRBV12-4 combines with J gene TRBJ1-5; D is undetermined. Trimming took off 3 bases at V and 2 bases at J, with 11 bases between the two ends. The length of the CDR3 is 15 residues. This CDR3 is CASSFDIGRNQPQHF. The CDR3 DNA reads TGTGCCAGCAGTTTTGATATTGGCCGCAATCAGCCCCAGCATTTT.

CDR3 bases: TGTGCCAGCAGCGATACAGGACAGTTAAGCTCCTATAATTCACCCCTCCACTTT. Translating gives CASSDTGQLSSYNSPLHF. V and J are TRBV7-6 and TRBJ1-6, with TRBD1 as a possible D gene (6 bases). The V end lost 5 bases, the J end lost 0 bases, and 17 bases lay between the germline ends. Germline V gives CDR1 SGHVS, CDR2 FNYEAQ. This CDR3 has 18 amino acids.

This clonotype was counted only a few times. The chain carries TRBV27 and TRBJ1-6; possibly TRBD1 for D (6 bases). The germline CDR1 and CDR2 sequences are MNHEY and SMNVEV (reference sequence). V shed 5 bases and J shed 8 bases, with 13 bases lying between them. The CDR3 has 14 amino acids. This CDR3 reads CASSAGGLYSPLHF. For the CDR3, the DNA is TGTGCCAGCAGTGCGGGGGGCCTTTATTCACCCCTCCACTTT.

This clonotype was found many times. The rearrangement joins TRBV20-1 to TRBJ2-2; the D gene is possibly TRBD2 (5 bases). Trimming removed 0 bases from V and 4 bases from J, with 9 bases in between. Germline V gene lookup returns CDR1 DFQATT and CDR2 SNEGSKA (reference sequence). The CDR3 is 14 residues long. CDR3 region: CSARDLSATGELFF. The CDR3 DNA follows: TGCAGTGCTAGAGATCTTAGCGCCACCGGGGAGCTGTTTTTT.

Only a few counts were recorded for this clonotype. The chain recombines TRBV15 with TRBJ2-2; a weak D match, TRBD2 (5 bases). CDR1 LNHNV and CDR2 YYDKDF come from the germline V gene (reference sequence). V was pared by 11 bases and J by 3 bases, with 19 bases between. The CDR3 runs to 15 residues. In nucleotides, the CDR3 is TGTGCCGCCGGAGAAGGAGGTCGGGACACCGGGGAGCTGTTTTTT. Encoded protein: CAAGEGGRDTGELFF.

A few counts support this clonotype. The chain combines TRBV5-1 with TRBJ1-2; D possibly corresponds to TRBD1 (6 bases). This CDR3 has 14 amino acids. CDR1 is SGHRS, CDR2 YFSETQ, per germline. V lost 3 bases and J 8 bases, leaving 17 bases between the germline ends. As DNA, the CDR3 is TGCGCCAGCAGCTCCCTCCCAGGGGAGGTCGGCTACACCTTC. Protein sequence: CASSSLPGEVGYTF.

This clonotype was seen only a few times. The CDR3 bases are TGTGCCAGCAGCGCTCAGGGTCTCTCCGGGGAGCTGTTTTTT. Translated, it gives CASSAQGLSGELFF. The chain joins TRBV28 to TRBJ2-2, with a tentative D call TRBD1 (5 bases). The CDR3 is made up of 14 amino acids. V lost 6 bases and J 6 bases, leaving 14 bases between the germline ends. The germline gives CDR1 MDHEN, CDR2 SYDVKM.

In its sample, this clonotype was seen many times. This rearrangement joins TRBV20-1 to TRBJ2-5, with D uncertain. The germline gives CDR1 DFQATT, CDR2 SNEGSKA (reference sequence). The CDR3 sequence is 12 residues long. Trimming stripped 3 bases from V and 2 bases from J, with 7 bases between. The CDR3 sequence: CSARHIQETQYF. As DNA, the CDR3 is TGCAGTGCTAGGCATATACAAGAGACCCAGTACTTC.

This clonotype occurred a few times. V gene TRBV7-9 combines with J gene TRBJ2-2; 15 positions match TRBD2. Per the germline V gene, CDR1 is SEHNR and CDR2 is FQNEAQ (reference sequence). The CDR3 runs to 17 residues. V shed 7 bases and J 5 bases; nucleotides not matched to a gene: 8. DNA for the CDR3: TGTGCCAGCATCGTGGGACTAGCGGGAGGACAAACCGGGGAGCTGTTTTTT. As protein: CASIVGLAGGQTGELFF.

The chain is built from TRBV2 and TRBJ2-7, with 11 nucleotides matching TRBD1. This CDR3 comprises 14 residues. Germline CDR1 is SNHLY and CDR2 is FYNNEI. The V segment lost 8 bases and the J segment 4 bases; nucleotides outside the gene matches: 7. The CDR3 protein is CASGGTGGDYEQYF. As DNA, the CDR3 is TGTGCCAGCGGAGGGACAGGGGGAGATTACGAGCAGTACTTC.

This clonotype was recorded at least ten times. This rearrangement joins TRBV7-2 to TRBJ1-4; 7 bases line up with TRBD1. Germline V gene lookup returns CDR1 SGHTA and CDR2 FQGNSA. This CDR3 contains 15 residues. J was trimmed by 7 bases and V by 0 bases; bases with no gene match: 5. CDR3 residues: CASSLARDSAEKLFF. CDR3 nucleotide sequence: TGTGCCAGCAGCTTAGCGAGGGACAGCGCTGAAAAACTGTTTTTT.

This clonotype was found a few times. The rearrangement uses TRBV7-6 and TRBJ2-7; TRBD1 is a possible D gene (6 bases). Trimming removed 4 bases at V and 3 bases at J, with 13 bases between. CDR1 and CDR2 (germline): SGHVS, FNYEAQ. There are 14 residues in the CDR3. CDR3 in DNA: TGTGCCAGCAGCTACGGACAGCAGATCTACGAGCAGTACTTC. Protein: CASSYGQQIYEQYF.

This clonotype was detected many times. The V and J genes are TRBV7-8 and TRBJ2-3, with a weak D call TRBD2 (5 bases). The CDR3 loop spans 16 amino acids. Germline V gene sequence: CDR1 SGHVS, CDR2 FQNEAQ. The germline V and J ends were trimmed by 4 bases and 2 bases, with 16 bases remaining between them. The CDR3 coding sequence is TGTGCCAGCAGCTCCTCTGGAGCGGTTCCCACAGATACGCAGTATTTT. This gives the protein CASSSSGAVPTDTQYF. Variable domain in full (rest from reference TRBV7-8 and TRBJ2-3): GAGVSQSPRYKVAKRGQDVALRCDPISGHVSLFWYQQALGQGPEFLTYFQNEAQLDKSGLPSDRFFAERPEGSVSTLKIQRTQQEDSAVYLCASSSSGAVPTDTQYFGPGTRLTVL.

The CDR3 loop reads CASRDRVSSYEQYF. For the CDR3, the DNA is TGTGCCAGCCGGGATCGGGTGAGCTCCTACGAGCAGTACTTC. The chain is built from TRBV2 and TRBJ2-7, with D tentatively TRBD2 (5 bases). Germline V lookup: CDR1 SNHLY, CDR2 FYNNEI. With 8 bases removed from V and 0 bases from J, the gap between germline ends came to 14 bases. This CDR3 is 14 amino acids long.

This clonotype was detected ten times or more. The J gene is TRBJ1-4, the V gene TRBV10-3; no reliable D call. Germline V gene data show CDR1 as ENHRY and CDR2 as SYGVKD. With 6 bases removed from V and 4 bases from J, the gap between germline ends came to 15 bases. This CDR3 comprises 15 residues. The CDR3 region is CAISQTYEVNEKLFF. In nucleotides, the CDR3 is TGTGCCATCAGCCAGACTTACGAAGTTAATGAAAAACTGTTTTTT.

This rearrangement joins TRBV24-1 to TRBJ2-7, with 9 positions matching TRBD2. CDR1 and CDR2 (germline): KGHDR, SFDVKD. With V trimmed by 3 bases and J by 5 bases, 7 bases remained unmatched. This CDR3 is 15 amino acids long. CDR3 DNA: TGTGCCACCAGTGATCCCGGGACTAGCAGCAACGAGCAGTACTTC. Amino acids: CATSDPGTSSNEQYF.

This clonotype came up a few times. V and J are TRBV5-5 and TRBJ2-7; D may be TRBD1 or TRBD2 (6 bases each). The V end was cut by 4 bases, the J end by 3 bases, with 14 bases between. The CDR3 covers 14 residues. CDR1 and CDR2 (germline): SGHKS, YYEKEE (reference sequence). The CDR3 region is CASSTTGLSYEQYV. The CDR3 nucleotides read TGTGCCAGCAGCACGACAGGACTAAGCTACGAGCAGTACGTC.